These 14 T cell receptor beta chains were all obtained from the same sample, sequenced in a study of T cell responses to AZD1222 COVID-19 vaccine. Clones were sequenced by immunoSEQ multiplex PCR, and TCRdb holds only the in-frame ones, with some missing. The table shows 150,000 to 200,000 clones, with just over 90% occurring only once. The sequences come from peripheral blood, collected 28 days after the second AZD1222 dose. These receptors all come from an adult who received the AZD1222 COVID-19 vaccine.

The chain employs TRBV5-5 and TRBJ1-4; 7 nucleotides agree with TRBD1. The ends lost 6 bases at V and 5 bases at J; junction bases unmatched: 13. The germline CDR1 and CDR2 sequences are SGHKS and YYEKEE (reference sequence). This CDR3 has 16 amino acids. The CDR3 spells CASTPRMGQPNEKLFF. CDR3 sequence (DNA): TGTGCCAGCACCCCGAGGATGGGACAGCCGAATGAAAAACTGTTTTTT.

The chain is built from TRBV7-9 and TRBJ2-1; D perhaps matches TRBD2 (6 bases). This CDR3 is built from 13 residues. The germline CDR1 and CDR2 sequences are SEHNR and FQNEAQ (reference sequence). V lost 3 bases and J 7 bases, leaving 10 bases between the germline ends. CDR3 DNA sequence: TGTGCCAGCAGCTTGGGACTCACTAATGAGCAGTTCTTC. It translates to CASSLGLTNEQFF.

The chain has TRBV5-1 and TRBJ2-1; the match to TRBD1 covers 8 bases. This CDR3 comprises 15 residues. V gave up 0 bases and J gave up 6 bases; unmatched junction bases: 5. The germline CDR1 and CDR2 sequences are SGHRS and YFSETQ. The CDR3 is CASSLGQGAFNEQFF. The CDR3, as DNA: TGCGCCAGCAGCTTGGGGCAGGGGGCGTTCAATGAGCAGTTCTTC.

The chain has TRBV7-8 and TRBJ2-7; D is perhaps TRBD2 (7 bases). Germline loops: CDR1 SGHVS, CDR2 FQNEAQ. The V gene lost 1 base and the J gene lost 1 base, with 11 bases spanning the gap. This CDR3 has 15 residues. DNA of the CDR3: TGTGCCAGCAGCTTAGGTAGGGGGGGTTCCTACGAGCAGTACTTC. It specifies CASSLGRGGSYEQYF.

V gene TRBV15 combines with J gene TRBJ1-2, with 12 nucleotides matching TRBD1. With 3 bases clipped from V and 4 bases from J, the junction kept 9 bases outside the gene matches. Germline CDR1 and CDR2: LNHNV and YYDKDF (reference sequence). This CDR3 is 17 amino acids long. The CDR3 nucleotides are TGTGCCACCAGCAGGGTGGGACAGGGGGCGATCAGCTATGGCTACACCTTC. Its translation: CATSRVGQGAISYGYTF.

J is TRBJ2-6 and V is TRBV10-3; D uncertain. The CDR3 totals 15 residues. Germline CDR1 and CDR2: ENHRY and SYGVKD. The V and J ends lost 3 bases and 1 base respectively, with 7 bases between them. The CDR3 reads CAISDGLSGANVLTF. The DNA of the CDR3 is TGTGCCATCAGTGACGGTCTTTCTGGGGCCAACGTCCTGACTTTC.

The chain has TRBV5-4 and TRBJ1-2; a weak D match, TRBD1 (6 bases). Germline V gene data show CDR1 as SGHNT and CDR2 as YYREEE (reference sequence). V gave up 3 bases and J gave up 5 bases, with 11 bases separating them. The CDR3 loop spans 13 amino acids. CDR3 nucleotide sequence: TGTGCCAGCAGCTCTGGGACAAATTATGGCTACACCTTC. Amino acids: CASSSGTNYGYTF.

This chain joins TRBV28 and TRBJ2-7, with TRBD1 identical over 7 bases. CDR1 and CDR2 from the germline V gene are MDHEN and SYDVKM. The CDR3 sequence is 13 residues long. Trimming cost V 5 bases and J 5 bases; bases outside gene matches: 6. CDR3 sequence reads: CASSLQGTHEQYF. Written as DNA, the CDR3 is TGTGCCAGCAGTCTACAGGGGACCCACGAGCAGTACTTC.

This chain joins TRBV6-5 and TRBJ1-2; a weak D match, TRBD1 (5 bases). V lost 11 bases and J lost 1, with 14 bases in between. The CDR3 runs to 13 residues. The germline gives CDR1 MNHEY, CDR2 SVGAGI. The CDR3: CAYRTGDNYGYTF. The CDR3, as DNA: TGTGCCTACCGCACAGGAGATAACTATGGCTACACCTTC.

The chain is built from TRBV5-6 and TRBJ1-2; 10 nucleotides agree with TRBD1. Germline V lookup: CDR1 SGHDT, CDR2 YYEEEE. J lost 6 bases, V lost 1 base, and 3 bases had no gene match. The CDR3 has 14 amino acids. The CDR3 region is CASSLRQGAHGYTF. CDR3 bases: TGTGCCAGCAGCTTGCGACAGGGGGCCCATGGCTACACCTTC.

V is TRBV11-2 and J is TRBJ1-2, with 7 positions matching TRBD1. The germline V gene encodes CDR1 SGHAT and CDR2 FQNNGV. V shed 5 bases, J shed 6 bases, and the junction held 6 bases outside the gene matches. The CDR3 spans 13 residues. DNA of the CDR3: TGTGCCAGCAGCGACGGGAGGGGGCATGGCTACACCTTC. Protein: CASSDGRGHGYTF.

The genes are TRBV7-6 and TRBJ1-4; the match to TRBD1 covers 8 bases. Germline values: CDR1 SGHVS, CDR2 FNYEAQ. The V gene end was trimmed by 5 bases and the J gene end by 1 base; junction bases not matched to a gene: 12. This CDR3 is 18 amino acids long. CDR3 protein: CASSAPGQVFRTNEKLFF. CDR3 sequence (DNA): TGTGCCAGCAGCGCACCGGGACAGGTTTTCCGAACTAATGAAAAACTGTTTTTT.

The V gene is TRBV28, the J gene TRBJ2-5; 8 bases are a match to TRBD2. Unmatched junction bases numbered 15, after V lost 4 bases and J lost 5 bases. This CDR3 spans 17 amino acids. The V gene's germline CDR1 is MDHEN and CDR2 SYDVKM. CDR3 region: CASSSLRGAGVRETQYF. The CDR3 nucleotides read TGTGCCAGCAGTTCTCTGAGGGGAGCGGGAGTGAGGGAGACCCAGTACTTC.

V gene TRBV5-1 combines with J gene TRBJ1-4; 10 bases match TRBD1. The CDR3 sequence is 18 residues long. The trim removed 0 bases at V and 2 bases at J, leaving 7 bases unmatched. CDR1 is SGHRS and CDR2 is YFSETQ in the germline V gene. CDR3 in DNA: TGCGCCAGCAGCTTGGGGCCGGGACAGGGGATGACTAATGAAAAACTGTTTTTT. Amino acids: CASSLGPGQGMTNEKLFF.